The 10 T cell receptor beta chains in this list originate from one sample, sequenced in a study of OX40 agonist ivuxolimab in advanced cancers. TCRdb's table, derived via immunoSEQ multiplex PCR, lists solely in-frame clones and lacks some. The repertoire holds tens of thousands of clones, with 85% to 95% as singletons. Specimen: CD4+ or CD8+ T cells sorted from blood, collected in a trial of the OX40 agonist ivuxolimab. These receptor sequences come from an adult with an advanced solid tumor such as melanoma, head and neck, liver or kidney cancer.

V gene TRBV29-1 combines with J gene TRBJ2-7; 8 bases align to TRBD1. Germline V lookup: CDR1 SQVTM, CDR2 ANQGSEA. The length of the CDR3 is 15 residues. V dropped 0 bases and J dropped 3; count of bases not matched to a gene: 7. DNA for the CDR3: TGCAGCGTTGAAGATTACAGGGGGGACCTCTACGAGCAGTACTTC. Its translation: CSVEDYRGDLYEQYF.

This clone appeared once. The chain is built from TRBV5-6 and TRBJ2-5, with 9 positions matching TRBD2. The trim removed 4 bases at V and 5 bases at J, leaving 15 bases unmatched. The CDR3 length is 17 residues. Germline CDR1 reads SGHDT; CDR2 reads YYEEEE. The CDR3 region is CASSADYAGGPEETQYF. CDR3 DNA sequence: TGTGCCAGCAGCGCCGACTACGCGGGAGGGCCAGAGGAGACCCAGTACTTC.

The V call is TRBV4-1, the J call TRBJ2-7, with D maybe TRBD2 (5 bases). From germline, CDR1 is MGHRA and CDR2 YSYEKL. V lost 0 bases and J 0 bases, leaving 9 bases between the germline ends. The CDR3 is 15 residues long. The CDR3 coding sequence is TGCGCCAGCAGCCAAGAATCGAGGGTCTCCTACGAGCAGTACTTC. It is translated as CASSQESRVSYEQYF.

The gene calls are TRBV5-5 and TRBJ2-1; 7 bases are shared with TRBD2. After removal of 4 bases from V and 4 bases from J, the junction contained 11 bases not matched to a gene. CDR3 length: 16 residues. Per the germline V gene, CDR1 is SGHKS and CDR2 is YYEKEE (reference sequence). In DNA form, the CDR3 reads TGTGCCAGCAGCCCATTGGGCCTAGCGGTTTACAATGAGCAGTTCTTC. Amino acid sequence: CASSPLGLAVYNEQFF.

In this sample, this clone turned up a few times. V is TRBV12-5 and J is TRBJ1-1; D uncertain. The CDR3 runs to 12 residues. V was shortened by 7 bases and J by 5 bases, with 11 bases between the two germline ends. Germline V lookup: CDR1 LGHNT, CDR2 FRNRAP. The CDR3 bases are TGTGCTAGTGCCCTTGGTGTGACTGAAGCTTTCTTT. As protein: CASALGVTEAFF.

This chain links TRBV28 with TRBJ2-2; TRBD2 agrees at 7 bases. CDR1 MDHEN and CDR2 SYDVKM come from the germline V gene. Trimming took 7 bases from V and 2 from J; bases not matched to a gene: 13. The CDR3 loop spans 17 amino acids. The CDR3: CASNPLRLADNTGELFF. DNA of the CDR3: TGTGCCAGCAATCCGTTGAGGCTAGCGGATAACACCGGGGAGCTGTTTTTT. Variable domain in full (rest from reference TRBV28 and TRBJ2-2): DVKVTQSSRYLVKRTGEKVFLECVQDMDHENMFWYRQDPGLGLRLIYFSYDVKMKEKGDIPEGYSVSREKKERFSLILESASTNQTSMYLCASNPLRLADNTGELFFGEGSRLTVL.

This chain connects TRBV6-5 to TRBJ2-1, with TRBD2 matching over 11 bases. There are 14 residues in the CDR3. With 4 bases clipped from V and 7 bases from J, the junction kept 3 bases outside the gene matches. Germline CDR1 reads MNHEY; CDR2 reads SVGAGI. Here the CDR3 reads CASSFRTSGNEQFF. The CDR3 nucleotides are TGTGCCAGCAGTTTTAGGACTAGCGGGAATGAGCAGTTCTTC.

V is TRBV5-1 and J is TRBJ1-5; tentatively, D is TRBD1 (5 bases). This CDR3 has 14 amino acids. The V end lost 0 bases, the J end lost 12 bases, and 16 bases lay between the germline ends. Per the germline V gene, CDR1 is SGHRS and CDR2 is YFSETQ. The CDR3 sequence is CASSLGGEGSLQHF. For the CDR3, the DNA is TGCGCCAGCAGCTTGGGCGGAGAGGGGTCTCTCCAGCATTTT.

The chain couples TRBV6-6 to TRBJ2-3; D unresolved. Trimming took off 0 bases at V and 1 base at J, with 8 bases between the two ends. The CDR3 sequence is 15 residues long. CDR1 and CDR2 from the germline V gene are MNHNY and SVGAGI (reference sequence). CDR3 loop: CASSYSTAGTDTQYF. The CDR3 nucleotides read TGTGCCAGCAGTTACTCGACGGCAGGCACAGATACGCAGTATTTT.

CDR3 sequence: CASSPIGLSNEQFF. CDR3 in DNA: TGCGCCAGCAGCCCGATAGGGCTCTCTAATGAGCAGTTCTTC. The chain uses TRBV4-1 and TRBJ2-1; D remains ambiguous. The length of the CDR3 is 14 residues. V was clipped by 4 bases and J by 7 bases, with 14 bases between them. The germline CDR1 and CDR2 sequences are MGHRA and YSYEKL.